This T cell receptor (beta chain) emerged from a study of cytomegalovirus exposure and HLA in healthy donors. Overall study findings and caveats: Researchers reported that a few CMV-associated chains were confirmed in vitro as CMV antigen-specific. High sensitivity and specificity were reportedly achieved when the classifier diagnosed cytomegalovirus status.

Produced via immunoSEQ multiplex PCR; TCRdb's table is partial and in-frame only. The table has over 150,000 clones, approximately 83% seen once; the top ten hold roughly 2.8%. Unmatched junction bases numbered 6, after V lost 1 base and J lost 6 bases. This CDR3 contains 15 residues. Germline V gives CDR1 SGHDN, CDR2 FVKESK. The donors were part of the validation cohort of some 120 subjects. That cohort was separate from the first cohort, which comprised 666 subjects. Of note for this clone: Its antigen is undetermined.

The source material was PBMCs. This clonotype was sampled from a woman aged 18-35 years in good health and CMV-seropositive. This rearrangement joins TRBV14 to TRBJ2-3; TRBD2 agrees at 8 bases. CDR3 nucleotides: TGTGCCAGCAGCCAAGCCGGGACTAGGGGGGATACGCAGTATTTT. Residues: CASSQAGTRGDTQYF.